The entry that follows covers one T cell receptor beta chain sequence. The data derive from a study of blood T cell repertoires in COVID-19. Study at large: Specimens from acute and convalescent COVID-19 originated in the United States, Italy and Spain. PBMCs, B-cell-depleted T cells, or T cells were the source of the cDNA or gDNA that made up the material.

Germline-derived CDR1 and CDR2 are SGHRS and YFSETQ. The CDR3 consists of 14 residues. Trimming took 7 bases from V and 3 from J; bases not matched to a gene: 7. Per the original methods: It was from reference gene primer amplification that nucleated cell counts were estimated. TCRdb's copy holds only in-frame clones and misses some; the assay was immunoSEQ multiplex PCR. D and trimming were read from the DNA, whereas the V and J calls and clone size are those reported in that table. The sample lists about 220,000 clones, around four fifths seen once, with 15% to 20% in the top ten. The chain carries TRBV5-1 and TRBJ2-1; 7 nucleotides agree with TRBD1. The specimen was peripheral blood. The sequence was obtained from a man aged 30 to 45 with active or convalescent COVID-19. The CDR3, as DNA: TGCGCCAGCGGCACAGGGGCTAACTACAATGAGCAGTTCTTC. Translating gives CASGTGANYNEQFF.